This T cell receptor beta chain was sequenced in a study of cytomegalovirus exposure and HLA in healthy donors. Whole-study findings and limits: In a later analysis, HLA-C alleles had the fewest associated TCRs, DRB1 alleles the most.

Healthy bone marrow donors made up the donor group. A remark on this clone: Its antigen is not known.

PCR was performed using 60 Vbeta and 13 Jbeta primers. TCRdb's table, derived via immunoSEQ multiplex PCR, lists solely in-frame clones and lacks some. The sample contains around 180,000 clones, about four fifths of which appear only once. V was shortened by 8 bases and J by 0 bases, with 11 bases between the two germline ends. CDR3 length: 13 amino acids. Germline CDR1 and CDR2: PRHDT and FYEKMQ (reference sequence). Sequences were obtained from PBMCs. The clonotype comes from a woman aged 25 to 39 in good health and CMV-seropositive. This chain links TRBV13 with TRBJ2-7, with D possibly TRBD1 on 5 matching bases. The CDR3 DNA reads TGTGCCAGCGGGTATAGGGGCTCCTACGAGCAGTACTTC. It codes for CASGYRGSYEQYF. Based on the CDR3 plus reference TRBV13 and TRBJ2-7, the full variable domain is AAGVIQSPRHLIKEKRETATLKCYPIPRHDTVYWYQQGPGQDPQFLISFYEKMQSDKGSIPDRFSAQQFSDYHSELNMSSLELGDSALYFCASGYRGSYEQYFGPGTRLTVT.